Included here is one T cell receptor beta chain sequence, with context. Its specificity is not known. CDR1 is MNHNS, CDR2 SASEGT, per germline. The CDR3 length is 17 residues. Trimming removed 2 bases at V and 0 bases at J, with 16 bases between. TCRdb fed the multiplex PCR reads into MiXCR, producing one record per CDR3 protein. The sample consists of around 230,000 distinct CDR3 sequences, 30% to 35% of them appearing once. Axillary draining lymph nodes of breast cancer patients supplied the node samples. The sample is drawn from a study of breast tumors, draining lymph nodes, adjacent tissues. The study, taken as a whole, reports: Data fit most tumor T cells coming from lymph node, expanding in tumor.

The gene calls are TRBV6-1 and TRBJ1-2, with a possible D match to TRBD1 (5 bases). The sequence was obtained from a female donor with breast cancer. Some clones in this sample may be carry-over from other donors' samples. The specimen was axillary lymph node tissue. CDR3 loop: CASSEPGTSSANYGYTF. CDR3 in DNA: TGTGCCAGCAGTGAACCTGGGACTTCGTCCGCTAACTATGGCTACACCTTC.